A selection of T cell receptor beta chains follows, all from one sample in a study of T cells in Graves' hyperthyroidism and ophthalmopathy. TCRdb re-called the multiplex PCR reads through MiXCR, storing one row per CDR3 protein. The repertoire holds 270,000 or so distinct CDR3 sequences, with about 25% as singletons. Material for sequencing was blood. These receptors were taken from a man aged 40-49 years with Graves' hyperthyroidism that later progressed to Graves' ophthalmopathy. Both conserved end residues are part of each CDR3. D genes are given only for firm matches. Part of the rows lack a size; the others show once, few, many or a class for expanded clones.

clone size	V gene	J gene	D gene	CDR3 protein	CDR3 DNA
many	TRBV2	TRBJ2-7	TRBD2	CASSEGFSRGDYEQYF	TGTGCCAGCAGTGAGGGGTTCAGCCGGGGGGACTACGAGCAGTACTTC
many	TRBV20-1	TRBJ2-2	.	CSARVGVGSGELFF	TGCAGTGCTAGAGTTGGTGTCGGGTCCGGGGAGCTGTTTTTT
.	TRBV10-3	TRBJ1-5	.	CAISHEGPNQPQHF	TGTGCCATCAGTCATGAGGGTCCAAATCAGCCCCAGCATTTT
many	TRBV5-1	TRBJ2-7	TRBD1	CASRPGQGMAYEQYF	TGCGCCAGCAGACCCGGACAGGGGATGGCCTACGAGCAGTACTTC
.	TRBV6-5	TRBJ1-1	.	CASSYSLPGRGTEAFF	TGTGCCAGCAGTTACTCGCTTCCAGGGCGCGGCACTGAAGCTTTCTTT
.	TRBV30	TRBJ2-5	TRBD1	CAWARDSEKETQYF	TGTGCCTGGGCAAGGGACAGCGAAAAAGAGACCCAGTACTTC
many	TRBV12-3/TRBV12-4	TRBJ2-5	.	CASSPGPYETQYF	TGTGCCAGCAGTCCCGGGCCTTACGAGACCCAGTACTTC
many	TRBV6-1	TRBJ2-4	.	CASKEDTVVQYF	TGTGCCAGTAAAGAAGACACGGTCGTTCAGTACTTC
many	TRBV2	TRBJ2-5	TRBD1	CATDREETQYF	TGTGCCACCGACAGGGAAGAGACCCAGTACTTC
.	TRBV15	TRBJ2-7	TRBD2	CATSSRGLAGGSGSYEQYF	TGTGCCACCAGCAGCCGGGGACTAGCGGGAGGCTCTGGCTCCTACGAGCAGTACTTC
many	TRBV5-1	TRBJ2-2	.	CASSLNRENWSTGELFF	TGCGCCAGCAGCTTGAATCGGGAGAACTGGAGCACCGGGGAGCTGTTTTTT
many	TRBV2	TRBJ1-1	.	CASAGGGGHRNTEAFF	TGTGCCAGCGCGGGCGGAGGGGGACATAGGAACACTGAAGCTTTCTTT
.	TRBV6-2/TRBV6-3	TRBJ1-1	.	CASSYSPAGLNHPNTEAFF	TGTGCCAGCAGTTACTCCCCGGCGGGGCTTAACCACCCGAACACTGAAGCTTTCTTT
many	TRBV15	TRBJ2-7	TRBD1	CATSRETGGLAEQYF	TGTGCCACCAGCAGAGAGACAGGGGGCTTGGCCGAGCAGTACTTC
many	TRBV18	TRBJ1-1	.	CASSPRIIGEGGTEAFF	TGTGCCAGCTCACCCCGAATCATTGGGGAAGGTGGCACTGAAGCTTTCTTT
.	TRBV11-2	TRBJ2-2	.	CASRDTPRHTGELFF	TGTGCCAGCAGGGACACCCCGAGGCATACCGGGGAGCTGTTTTTT
few	TRBV11-3	TRBJ2-2	TRBD1	CASRKQGVDTGELFF	TGTGCCAGCAGAAAACAGGGGGTCGACACCGGGGAGCTGTTTTTT
many	TRBV6-5	TRBJ2-7	TRBD2	CASSWDREEAEQYF	TGTGCCAGCAGTTGGGACCGGGAGGAGGCCGAGCAGTACTTC
.	TRBV6-5	TRBJ2-5	TRBD1	CASSLGQGMRQETQYF	TGTGCCAGCAGTTTGGGACAGGGGATGCGTCAAGAGACCCAGTACTTC
many	TRBV29-1	TRBJ1-1	.	CSGRRVNTEAFF	TGCAGCGGACGGAGGGTGAACACTGAAGCTTTCTTT
few	TRBV3-1	TRBJ1-2	.	CASSQVSRGDGYTF	TGTGCCAGCAGCCAAGTTTCTCGCGGTGACGGCTACACCTTC
many	TRBV4-1	TRBJ2-5	.	CASSQDMERQAQYF	TGCGCCAGCAGCCAAGATATGGAGCGACAGGCCCAGTACTTC
many	TRBV5-1	TRBJ2-6	.	CASSPRTGVSGANVLTF	TGCGCCAGCAGCCCTAGGACGGGAGTCTCTGGGGCCAACGTCCTGACTTTC
once	TRBV27	TRBJ2-4	.	CASSPPWGLYNIQYF	TGTGCCAGCAGCCCACCCTGGGGACTTTACAATATTCAGTACTTC
many	TRBV12-3/TRBV12-4	TRBJ2-5	.	CASTSEEETQYF	TGTGCCAGCACCTCGGAAGAAGAGACCCAGTACTTC
.	TRBV7-2	TRBJ2-7	.	CASSNRRADYEQYF	TGTGCCAGCAGCAATCGGAGGGCCGACTACGAGCAGTACTTC
many	TRBV20-1	TRBJ1-5	.	CSARPPDQPQHF	TGCAGTGCCCGACCCCCAGATCAGCCCCAGCATTTT
many	TRBV9	TRBJ2-5	.	CASSVEDSYQTQYF	TGTGCCAGCAGCGTAGAGGACTCCTACCAGACCCAGTACTTC
many	TRBV30	TRBJ1-5	.	CAWSVPVSYQPQHF	TGTGCCTGGAGTGTACCGGTCAGCTATCAGCCCCAGCATTTT
many	TRBV2	TRBJ2-7	TRBD2	CASMRGTSWSYEQYF	TGTGCCAGCATGAGGGGGACTAGTTGGTCCTACGAGCAGTACTTC
.	TRBV20-1	TRBJ1-5	.	CSASTGQVYNQPQHF	TGCAGTGCTAGTACGGGGCAGGTCTACAATCAGCCCCAGCATTTT